The rows below give T cell receptor beta chains drawn from one sample of a study of early T cells in non-severe SARS-CoV-2 infection. TCRdb reprocessed the 5' RACE reads with MiXCR, giving one entry per CDR3 protein. The sample lists more than 65,000 distinct CDR3 sequences, about 15% occurring once. This specimen consisted of whole blood, obtained at baseline. The source is an adult who was a healthcare worker with PCR-confirmed SARS-CoV-2 infection or an uninfected control (not recorded which). CDR3s include the opening cysteine and the closing phenylalanine or tryptophan. The D gene is left open where the match is weak. Only some rows state a clone size, as once, few, many or a class for expanded clones.

.	TRBV3-1	.	TRBJ1-4	TGTGCCAGCAGTCAAGGAGGGCGGCCTGAAAAACTGTTTTTT	CASSQGGRPEKLFF
few	TRBV29-1	TRBD1	TRBJ2-5	TGCAGCGTCCCGACAGGGACAGAGACCCAGTACTTC	CSVPTGTETQYF
.	TRBV7-3	.	TRBJ2-1	TGTGCCAGCAGCTCTATCGGGACTCCCGGGGATGAGCAGTTCTTC	CASSSIGTPGDEQFF
.	TRBV10-1	TRBD1	TRBJ2-3	TGCGCCACGAGACAGGGGACCACAGATACGCAGTATTTT	CATRQGTTDTQYF
.	TRBV6-6	.	TRBJ2-7	TGTGCCAGCAGTTACGTGGCGGGCCTCTCCTACGAGCAGTACTTC	CASSYVAGLSYEQYF
.	TRBV29-1	.	TRBJ2-7	TGCAGCGTTGAGAGGGAGGACGAGCAGTACTTC	CSVEREDEQYF
many	TRBV28	.	TRBJ2-7	TGTGCCAGCAGTCTCACCCCCGGGACTGGGGCCTACGAGCAGTACTTC	CASSLTPGTGAYEQYF
once	TRBV7-3	.	TRBJ1-2	TGTGCCAGCAGCTTAAAGACGGAGTATGGCTACACCTTC	CASSLKTEYGYTF
.	TRBV29-1	.	TRBJ2-7	TGCAGCGTTGACGTGTTCCAGGGCGGCGGCGAGCAGTACTTC	CSVDVFQGGGEQYF
many	TRBV7-3	.	TRBJ2-5	TGTGCCAGCAGCTTAGGTGTTGGACCCCAAGAGACCCAGTACTTC	CASSLGVGPQETQYF
few	TRBV28	.	TRBJ1-2	TGTGCCAGCTTGGGAGCTCAAGCGTCATCATTTTATGGCTACACCTTC	CASLGAQASSFYGYTF
.	TRBV28	TRBD1	TRBJ1-5	TGTGCCAGCAGTTTCTCAGGGGGCTTGAATCAGCCCCAGCATTTT	CASSFSGGLNQPQHF
.	TRBV10-2	.	TRBJ2-1	TGCGCCAGCACCCCTGGGGGCAGGGGCTACAATGAGCAGTTCTTC	CASTPGGRGYNEQFF
.	TRBV20-1	.	TRBJ2-7	TGCAGTGCTCCCGGGGGCAGAAGTGACTACGAGCAGTACTTC	CSAPGGRSDYEQYF
many	TRBV6-1	.	TRBJ2-7	TGTGCCAGCAGTCCCGACCCAGATCTCTACGAGCAGTACTTC	CASSPDPDLYEQYF
many	TRBV29-1	.	TRBJ1-1	TGCAGCGTTGGATACGGGCGGGGAACTGAAGCTTTCTTT	CSVGYGRGTEAFF
few	TRBV29-1	TRBD1	TRBJ1-1	TGCAGCGTTATACCGGACAGGGGGCGGGCGAACACTGAAGCTTTCTTT	CSVIPDRGRANTEAFF
.	TRBV7-9	.	TRBJ2-1	TGTGCCAGCAGCCTTATGGGACTTCTCTCCTACAATGAGCAGTTCTTC	CASSLMGLLSYNEQFF
.	TRBV6-1	.	TRBJ1-3	TGTGCCAGCAGGCCAAGCTCTGGAAACACCATATATTTT	CASRPSSGNTIYF
many	TRBV5-4	TRBD2	TRBJ2-3	TGTGCCAGCAGCTTGATTTCTAGCGGGGCGGCAATCGCGCAGTATTTT	CASSLISSGAAIAQYF
many	TRBV2	TRBD2	TRBJ2-2	TGTGCCAGCACCAAGCGGGCTAGCGGACAAGCGAACACCGGGGAGCTGTTTTTT	CASTKRASGQANTGELFF
few	TRBV4-1	.	TRBJ2-2	TGCGCCAGCAGCCGAGCGACGAACACCGGGGAGCTGTTTTTT	CASSRATNTGELFF
.	TRBV6-4	TRBD2	TRBJ2-3	TGTGCCAGCAGTGAACTAGCGGGGAACGTACATACGCAGTATTTT	CASSELAGNVHTQYF
.	TRBV5-1	.	TRBJ2-5	TGCGCCAGCAGCGGGTGGGGCCAAGAGACCCAGTACTTC	CASSGWGQETQYF
.	TRBV12-5	TRBD2	TRBJ2-2	TGTGCTAGTGCCCTCAGACTCCGAGGCCTAGCGGGACCGAACACCGGGGAGCTGTTTTTT	CASALRLRGLAGPNTGELFF
.	TRBV28	.	TRBJ1-6	TGTGCCAGCAGTTTGCCCCCCAGGGCGTCACCCCTCCACTTT	CASSLPPRASPLHF
few	TRBV7-6	.	TRBJ2-7	TGTGCCAGCAGCTTAGTTACGGGGCGGGAGCAGTACTTC	CASSLVTGREQYF
many	TRBV11-2	.	TRBJ2-7	TGTGCCAGCTCCCCCGGGTTCTCCTCCTACGAGCAGTACTTC	CASSPGFSSYEQYF
few	TRBV9	TRBD2	TRBJ2-2	TGTGCCAGCAGCCCCCCCGGACTAGCGAACACCGGGGAGCTGTTTTTT	CASSPPGLANTGELFF
few	TRBV5-1	.	TRBJ1-1	TGCGCCAGCAGCCCCCCCCCGGGCCTCCGTTGGAGGAACACTGAAGCTTTCTTT	CASSPPPGLRWRNTEAFF
few	TRBV29-1	.	TRBJ2-1	TGCAGCGTTGTAGGGAGCTCCTACAATGAGCAGTTCTTC	CSVVGSSYNEQFF
few	TRBV28	.	TRBJ2-1	TGTGCCAGCAGTTCGCTTGCTAGCCTCGCAGATGCAGAGCAGTTCTTC	CASSSLASLADAEQFF
.	TRBV29-1	.	TRBJ1-1	TGCAGCGTTGTCAGACAGCTAGAAGCTTTCTTT	CSVVRQLEAFF
.	TRBV20-1	.	TRBJ1-1	TGCAGTGCCCTCGAGAGGGTTGGGGTTTCTTTGAACACTGAAGCTTTCTTT	CSALERVGVSLNTEAFF
.	TRBV14	.	TRBJ1-6	TGTGCCAGCAGCCCCCAGGGATGGGGCCTTTCACCCCTCCACTTT	CASSPQGWGLSPLHF
.	TRBV7-9	.	TRBJ2-7	TGTGCCACCTCCCCTGGCGTTATCTACGAGCAGTACTTC	CATSPGVIYEQYF
few	TRBV9	TRBD2	TRBJ2-5	TGTGCCAGCAGCTCGCGAGCGGGAAGAGAGACCCAGTACTTC	CASSSRAGRETQYF
.	TRBV5-4	.	TRBJ1-3	TGTGCCAGCAGCTTGCCGGGGGCGGCTGAAAACACCATATATTTT	CASSLPGAAENTIYF
.	TRBV27	TRBD1	TRBJ2-7	TGTGCCAGCAGTCCGTGGGACAGGGGTCCCCTCGAGCAGTACTTC	CASSPWDRGPLEQYF
few	TRBV7-6	.	TRBJ2-1	TGTGCCAGCAGCCCAGGACTCTCCAATGAGCAGTTCTTC	CASSPGLSNEQFF
.	TRBV28	.	TRBJ2-7	TGTGCCAGCAGTTTATACAGACCCCCCTACGAGCAGTACTTC	CASSLYRPPYEQYF
few	TRBV27	.	TRBJ1-1	TGTGCCAGCAGTCATGTTCGTCCGGGACAAACCTGGACTGAAGCTTTCTTT	CASSHVRPGQTWTEAFF
many	TRBV30	TRBD1	TRBJ2-1	TGTGCCTGGGACCGGGACAGGAGTTACAATGAGCAGTTCTTC	CAWDRDRSYNEQFF
few	TRBV6-1	.	TRBJ2-5	TGTGCCAGCACCTGGCGGATCAACGTCGGGAGAATCCAAGAGACCCAGTACTTC	CASTWRINVGRIQETQYF
.	TRBV20-1	.	TRBJ2-2	TGCAGTGCTAGAGCTCCTACCGCCAGACGGACGCGCACCGGGGAGCTGTTTTTT	CSARAPTARRTRTGELFF
many	TRBV6-6	.	TRBJ2-4	TGTGCCAGCAGCCAGGGGGGAGCCGGTCTGGCCAAAAACATTCAGTACTTC	CASSQGGAGLAKNIQYF
many	TRBV7-6	.	TRBJ2-5	TGTGCCAGCAGCTTATATGGGGCAGATCAAGAGACCCAGTACTTC	CASSLYGADQETQYF
many	TRBV7-9	.	TRBJ1-1	TGTGCCTCTCCCGGAGGGCACTCGAACACTGAAGCTTTCTTT	CASPGGHSNTEAFF
few	TRBV2	TRBD1	TRBJ2-6	TGTGCCAGCAGTGGGGACAGATCAGGGGCCAACGTCCTGACTTTC	CASSGDRSGANVLTF
many	TRBV20-1	.	TRBJ1-5	TGCAGTGCTAGAGATGGCGGGGGGAATCAGCCCCAGCATTTT	CSARDGGGNQPQHF
many	TRBV29-1	.	TRBJ2-5	TGCAGCGTTGCTTATGTTCAAGAGACCCAGTACTTC	CSVAYVQETQYF
few	TRBV7-8	TRBD2	TRBJ2-3	TGTGCCAGCAGCTTTGGACTCGGACTAGCGGACCTCACAGATACGCAGTATTTT	CASSFGLGLADLTDTQYF
.	TRBV29-1	.	TRBJ1-1	TGCAGCGTTCTCCACGGGGCGGACGGCACTGAAGCTTTCTTT	CSVLHGADGTEAFF
few	TRBV4-2	.	TRBJ2-7	TGTGCCAGCAGCCGGGGGGAGCGGGTCGAGCAGTACTTC	CASSRGERVEQYF
.	TRBV4-1	.	TRBJ1-4	TGCGCCAGCAGCCCGATGCCATCTGCAACTAATGAAAAACTGTTTTTT	CASSPMPSATNEKLFF
many	TRBV7-2	.	TRBJ1-3	TGTGCCAGCAGCTCGGCCTCCTTCCGGGCGGCTGGAAACACCATATATTTT	CASSSASFRAAGNTIYF
many	TRBV21-1	.	TRBJ2-7	TGTGCCAGCAGCAGAACAGGGGGCGTCTGCGAGCAGTACTTC	CASSRTGGVCEQYF
.	TRBV2	.	TRBJ1-5	TGTGCCAGCAGTGATGAAGGGCGTCAGCCCCAGCATTTT	CASSDEGRQPQHF
.	TRBV5-5	.	TRBJ1-2	TGTGCCAGCAGCTTTGCGGAATTTCCTAACTATGGCTACACCTTC	CASSFAEFPNYGYTF
many	TRBV5-4	TRBD2	TRBJ2-5	TGTGCCAGCAGCTTGGATCTAGCGGGAGAGACCCAGTACTTC	CASSLDLAGETQYF